These T cell receptor beta chains were read from a single sample in a study of blood T cell repertoires in COVID-19. Assay: immunoSEQ multiplex PCR; the TCRdb copy retains only in-frame clones and omits some. The sample lists more than 150,000 clones, 85% to 90% occurring once. The sample was peripheral blood. Receptors originate from a man aged 35 to 55 with active or convalescent COVID-19. CDR3s include the opening cysteine and the closing phenylalanine or tryptophan. Each record gives: J gene, clone size, D gene, V gene, CDR3 DNA, CDR3 protein. The D gene is left open where the match is weak. The size field is filled for only some rows; it gives once, few, many or a size class.

j_call: TRBJ1-6
clone_size: few
d_call: TRBD1
v_call: TRBV7-9
cdr3_nt: TGTGCCAGCAGCACAGACAGGGTACTTTCACCCCTCCACTTT
cdr3_aa: CASSTDRVLSPLHF

j_call: TRBJ1-2
clone_size: .
d_call: .
v_call: TRBV7-2
cdr3_nt: TGTGCCAGCAGCTTATGGGGCGACAGTGGGGCCCAAAACTATGGCTACACCTTC
cdr3_aa: CASSLWGDSGAQNYGYTF

j_call: TRBJ1-3
clone_size: .
d_call: .
v_call: TRBV5-4
cdr3_nt: TGTGCCAGCAGCTTGGGAGGGGCCGGGGGTTTATACTTT
cdr3_aa: CASSLGGAGGLYF

j_call: TRBJ2-2
clone_size: few
d_call: TRBD1
v_call: TRBV10-3
cdr3_nt: TGTGCCGTTCACCGGGACAGAAACACCGGGGAGCTGTTTTTT
cdr3_aa: CAVHRDRNTGELFF

j_call: TRBJ1-3
clone_size: .
d_call: .
v_call: TRBV9
cdr3_nt: TGTGCCAGCAGCGTAGCTCACAGCTCTGGAAACACCATATATTTT
cdr3_aa: CASSVAHSSGNTIYF

j_call: TRBJ2-2
clone_size: .
d_call: .
v_call: TRBV7-9
cdr3_nt: TGTGCCAGCAGCATCGACACCGGGGAGCTGTTTTTT
cdr3_aa: CASSIDTGELFF

j_call: TRBJ2-4
clone_size: .
d_call: .
v_call: TRBV4-1
cdr3_nt: TGCGCCAGCAGCCAACCTTTTTTGGGGCGTGCCAAAAACATTCAGTACTTC
cdr3_aa: CASSQPFLGRAKNIQYF

j_call: TRBJ1-5
clone_size: .
d_call: .
v_call: TRBV19
cdr3_nt: TGTGCCAGTAGTATAACAGACACTAGCAATCAGCCCCAGCATTTT
cdr3_aa: CASSITDTSNQPQHF

j_call: TRBJ2-5
clone_size: once
d_call: .
v_call: TRBV12-5
cdr3_nt: TGTGCTAGTGGCCCCAAAGGTACTACGCAAGAGACCCAGTACTTC
cdr3_aa: CASGPKGTTQETQYF

j_call: TRBJ2-7
clone_size: .
d_call: .
v_call: TRBV15
cdr3_nt: TGTGCCACCAGCAGAGGGGCCGAGCAGTACTTC
cdr3_aa: CATSRGAEQYF

j_call: TRBJ2-5
clone_size: .
d_call: TRBD1
v_call: TRBV18
cdr3_nt: TGTGCCAGCTCCACCCCGGGACAGGGTGGTTTTGGCCAAGAGACCCAGTACTTC
cdr3_aa: CASSTPGQGGFGQETQYF

j_call: TRBJ2-7
clone_size: .
d_call: .
v_call: TRBV4-2
cdr3_nt: TGTGCCAGCAGCCCCCGGGACTCCACCTACGAGCAGTACTTC
cdr3_aa: CASSPRDSTYEQYF

j_call: TRBJ2-3
clone_size: .
d_call: .
v_call: TRBV9
cdr3_nt: TGTGCCAGCAGCGTAGGGGGCATTAGCACAGATACGCAGTATTTT
cdr3_aa: CASSVGGISTDTQYF

j_call: TRBJ2-5
clone_size: .
d_call: .
v_call: TRBV28
cdr3_nt: TGTGCCAGCAGTTTAGAGAGGAACCTCCAAGAGACCCAGTACTTC
cdr3_aa: CASSLERNLQETQYF

j_call: TRBJ2-5
clone_size: .
d_call: .
v_call: TRBV5-4
cdr3_nt: TGTGCCAGCAGCGCGGACTATTTGGAGACCCAGTACTTC
cdr3_aa: CASSADYLETQYF

j_call: TRBJ1-2
clone_size: .
d_call: .
v_call: TRBV28
cdr3_nt: TGTGCCAGCACAGATAACTATGGCTACACCTTC
cdr3_aa: CASTDNYGYTF

j_call: TRBJ2-2
clone_size: .
d_call: TRBD2
v_call: TRBV19
cdr3_nt: TGTGCCAGTAGGAGACTAGCGGGGGGGCAAAGCGGGGAGCTGTTTTTT
cdr3_aa: CASRRLAGGQSGELFF

j_call: TRBJ1-2
clone_size: .
d_call: TRBD1
v_call: TRBV28
cdr3_nt: TGTGCCAGCAGCACAGGGGGCGCGGCGAAGGGCTACACCTTC
cdr3_aa: CASSTGGAAKGYTF

j_call: TRBJ2-5
clone_size: .
d_call: TRBD2
v_call: TRBV5-4
cdr3_nt: TGTGCCAGCAGCCATCGGGGACTAGCGGGGGGAGAGACCCAGTACTTC
cdr3_aa: CASSHRGLAGGETQYF

j_call: TRBJ1-2
clone_size: .
d_call: .
v_call: TRBV30
cdr3_nt: TGTGCCTGGTCGGTGGGCCTGATACAGGCAGCGAACTATGGCTACACCTTC
cdr3_aa: CAWSVGLIQAANYGYTF

j_call: TRBJ1-2
clone_size: .
d_call: .
v_call: TRBV29-1
cdr3_nt: TGCAGCGTTACGGCCGGGGAATCTGGCTACACCTTC
cdr3_aa: CSVTAGESGYTF

j_call: TRBJ2-1
clone_size: .
d_call: TRBD1
v_call: TRBV7-2
cdr3_nt: TGTGCCAGCAGCTTGACAGGGGGCGCGGACAATGAGCAGTTCTTC
cdr3_aa: CASSLTGGADNEQFF

j_call: TRBJ1-4
clone_size: .
d_call: .
v_call: TRBV7-9
cdr3_nt: TGTGCCAGCAGTCGGGGGGGTGGCAGCGAAAAACTGTTTTTT
cdr3_aa: CASSRGGGSEKLFF

j_call: TRBJ1-1
clone_size: .
d_call: .
v_call: TRBV5-1
cdr3_nt: TGCGCCAGCAGCTTGGAGGGGACTCGGAACACTGAAGCTTTCTTT
cdr3_aa: CASSLEGTRNTEAFF

j_call: TRBJ1-5
clone_size: .
d_call: .
v_call: TRBV4-3
cdr3_nt: TGCGCCAGCAGCCAAGGAGGCGCCAATCAGCCCCAGCATTTT
cdr3_aa: CASSQGGANQPQHF

j_call: TRBJ1-2
clone_size: .
d_call: .
v_call: TRBV2
cdr3_nt: TGTGCCAGCAGTGGGGAGGGACGGATTCCGTTAGGCTATGGCTACACCTTC
cdr3_aa: CASSGEGRIPLGYGYTF

j_call: TRBJ1-5
clone_size: few
d_call: .
v_call: TRBV7-9
cdr3_nt: TGTGCCAGCAGCCCCCGGACAGCGGTAGATGGGCCCCAGCATTTT
cdr3_aa: CASSPRTAVDGPQHF

j_call: TRBJ2-7
clone_size: .
d_call: TRBD2
v_call: TRBV7-2
cdr3_nt: TGTGCCAGCAGCTTAGAGCGGTCTAGCGGGGGAGTTTACGAGCAGTACTTC
cdr3_aa: CASSLERSSGGVYEQYF

j_call: TRBJ2-2
clone_size: few
d_call: TRBD2
v_call: TRBV7-3
cdr3_nt: TGTGCCAGCAGCCAAGGGACTAGCGGGACCGGGGAGCTGTTTTTT
cdr3_aa: CASSQGTSGTGELFF

j_call: TRBJ1-6
clone_size: .
d_call: .
v_call: TRBV7-2
cdr3_nt: TGTGCCAGCAGCTCCAAGGGAGGTTCACCCCTCCACTTT
cdr3_aa: CASSSKGGSPLHF

j_call: TRBJ1-6
clone_size: .
d_call: TRBD1
v_call: TRBV19
cdr3_nt: TGTGCCAGTAGTCCCCCAGGGGGCCGGTCACCCCTCCACTTT
cdr3_aa: CASSPPGGRSPLHF

j_call: TRBJ1-6
clone_size: .
d_call: .
v_call: TRBV13
cdr3_nt: TGTGCCAGCAGCTTAACCCAGGGCGCATACAGTTCACCCCTCCACTTT
cdr3_aa: CASSLTQGAYSSPLHF

j_call: TRBJ2-7
clone_size: .
d_call: TRBD1
v_call: TRBV28
cdr3_nt: TGTGCCAGCAGTTCCCGGACAGGGAACCTAACCCCCTACGAGCAGTACTTC
cdr3_aa: CASSSRTGNLTPYEQYF

j_call: TRBJ1-6
clone_size: .
d_call: TRBD1
v_call: TRBV11-2
cdr3_nt: TGTGCCAGCAGCTTAGAGCGAGGGGGCGGAATTGGTTTTCGTTCACCCCTCCACTTT
cdr3_aa: CASSLERGGGIGFRSPLHF

j_call: TRBJ1-6
clone_size: .
d_call: .
v_call: TRBV9
cdr3_nt: TGTGCCAGCAGCGTAGGGGGAGAAGGAATTTCACCCCTCCACTTT
cdr3_aa: CASSVGGEGISPLHF

j_call: TRBJ2-5
clone_size: .
d_call: TRBD1
v_call: TRBV2
cdr3_nt: TGTGCCAGCACCCCGGGCCCCAGGGGGGAGACCCAGTACTTC
cdr3_aa: CASTPGPRGETQYF

j_call: TRBJ2-7
clone_size: .
d_call: .
v_call: TRBV5-1
cdr3_nt: TGCGCCAGCGCGTCGGGGGACGAGCAGTACTTC
cdr3_aa: CASASGDEQYF

j_call: TRBJ1-1
clone_size: .
d_call: TRBD1
v_call: TRBV4-3
cdr3_nt: TGCGCCAGCAGCCAAGATCGTACAGGGGCAGCTTTCTTT
cdr3_aa: CASSQDRTGAAFF

j_call: TRBJ2-3
clone_size: .
d_call: .
v_call: TRBV24-1
cdr3_nt: TGTGCCACCAGTGATTTACTTCCCCAGGGGACGAGTACGCAGTATTTT
cdr3_aa: CATSDLLPQGTSTQYF

j_call: TRBJ2-7
clone_size: .
d_call: TRBD1
v_call: TRBV5-1
cdr3_nt: TGCGCCAGCATGGGGACAGGGGGCTCCTACGAGCAGTACTTC
cdr3_aa: CASMGTGGSYEQYF

j_call: TRBJ1-1
clone_size: few
d_call: .
v_call: TRBV12-5
cdr3_nt: TGTGCTAGTGGTTTGGTCTTGGGGGGGCGGCCGAACACTGAAGCTTTCTTT
cdr3_aa: CASGLVLGGRPNTEAFF

j_call: TRBJ1-1
clone_size: few
d_call: .
v_call: TRBV28
cdr3_nt: TGTGCCAGCAGTTCAGGGATGGCCACTGAAGCTTTCTTT
cdr3_aa: CASSSGMATEAFF

j_call: TRBJ1-2
clone_size: once
d_call: .
v_call: TRBV6-2/TRBV6-3
cdr3_nt: TGTGCCAGCAGTTACTCGAGGGCTCAGGGCTACACCTTC
cdr3_aa: CASSYSRAQGYTF

j_call: TRBJ2-5
clone_size: .
d_call: .
v_call: TRBV6-7
cdr3_nt: TGTGCCAGCTCCAGCGAAGGAGAGACCCAGTACTTC
cdr3_aa: CASSSEGETQYF

j_call: TRBJ2-7
clone_size: .
d_call: TRBD1
v_call: TRBV6-2/TRBV6-3
cdr3_nt: TGTGCCAGCAGTTTTTCTGGGACAGGGTCCTACGAGCAGTACTTC
cdr3_aa: CASSFSGTGSYEQYF

j_call: TRBJ2-1
clone_size: .
d_call: .
v_call: TRBV6-2/TRBV6-3
cdr3_nt: TGTGCCAGCAGTTACTCGAGGGGGGGGCCTTACAATGAGCAGTTCTTC
cdr3_aa: CASSYSRGGPYNEQFF